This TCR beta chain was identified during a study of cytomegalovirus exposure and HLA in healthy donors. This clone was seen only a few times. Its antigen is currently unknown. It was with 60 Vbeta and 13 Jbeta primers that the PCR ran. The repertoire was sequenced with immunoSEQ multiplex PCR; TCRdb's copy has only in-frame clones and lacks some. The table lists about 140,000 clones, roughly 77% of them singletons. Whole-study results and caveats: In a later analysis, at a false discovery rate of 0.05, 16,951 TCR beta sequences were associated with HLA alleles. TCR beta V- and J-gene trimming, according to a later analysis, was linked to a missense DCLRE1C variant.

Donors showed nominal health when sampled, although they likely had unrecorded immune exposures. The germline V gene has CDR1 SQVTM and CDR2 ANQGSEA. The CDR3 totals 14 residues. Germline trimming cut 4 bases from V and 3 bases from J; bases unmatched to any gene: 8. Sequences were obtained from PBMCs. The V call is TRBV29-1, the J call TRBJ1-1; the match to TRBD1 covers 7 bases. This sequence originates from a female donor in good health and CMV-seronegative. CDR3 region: CSVVGGGADTEAFF. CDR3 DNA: TGCAGCGTTGTTGGAGGGGGCGCCGACACTGAAGCTTTCTTT.